Presented here are 14 T cell receptor beta chains from one specimen sequenced in a study of T cell changes during pregnancy in multiple sclerosis. Assay used: immunoSEQ multiplex PCR; TCRdb lists only in-frame clones, some missing. The sample shows 50,000 to 70,000 clones, approximately 93% of them seen only once. Specimen: peripheral blood, collected after pregnancy. Receptor source: a female donor with multiple sclerosis, enrolled in a pregnancy study.

This chain links TRBV6-5 with TRBJ1-4, with TRBD1 matching 11 bases. The CDR3 contains 14 residues. The V gene end was trimmed by 6 bases and the J gene end by 5 bases; junction bases not matched to a gene: 2. The germline V gene has CDR1 MNHEY and CDR2 SVGAGI. CDR3 bases: TGTGCCAGCAGGAGGACAGGGGGCAATGAAAAACTGTTTTTT. Its translation: CASRRTGGNEKLFF.

This chain connects TRBV29-1 to TRBJ1-2, with D maybe TRBD1 (5 bases). This CDR3 has 12 amino acids. Trimming cost V 2 bases and J 4 bases, with 8 bases left between them. Germline CDR1 and CDR2: SQVTM and ANQGSEA. The CDR3 reads CSVEQGSYGYTF. As DNA, the CDR3 is TGCAGCGTTGAACAGGGTTCCTATGGCTACACCTTC.

The chain couples TRBV27 to TRBJ2-1; TRBD2 is a possible D gene (5 bases). Germline CDR1 reads MNHEY; CDR2 reads SMNVEV (reference sequence). The V and J ends lost 5 bases and 14 bases respectively, with 25 bases between them. The CDR3 length is 15 residues. CDR3 loop: CASSAITGLGSDEFF. The CDR3 nucleotides read TGTGCCAGCAGTGCAATAACCGGCCTTGGGAGTGACGAGTTCTTC.

The chain combines TRBV27 with TRBJ2-1, with 9 positions matching TRBD2. The CDR3 is 16 residues long. CDR1 and CDR2 from the germline V gene are MNHEY and SMNVEV (reference sequence). Germline trimming cut 2 bases from V and 2 bases from J; bases unmatched to any gene: 4. CDR3 sequence: CASSLAGGPTYNEQFF. The CDR3 nucleotides read TGTGCCAGCAGTTTAGCGGGAGGGCCCACCTACAATGAGCAGTTCTTC.

The rearrangement joins TRBV27 to TRBJ2-5, with D possibly TRBD2 on 6 matching bases. Trimming shortened V by 1 base and J by 4 bases, and 13 bases separated the two germline ends. There are 15 residues in the CDR3. In germline, CDR1 is MNHEY, CDR2 SMNVEV (reference sequence). In DNA, the CDR3 is TGTGCCAGCAGTTTATTCGGGGGAGCCCCAGAGACCCAGTACTTC. It codes for CASSLFGGAPETQYF.

The chain couples TRBV7-9 to TRBJ2-2; no clear D gene. The CDR3 is made up of 15 amino acids. Trimming left V 5 bases short and J 0 bases short, with 10 bases between. CDR1 SEHNR and CDR2 FQNEAQ come from the germline V gene (reference sequence). CDR3 residues: CASSPRPPNTGELFF. CDR3 in DNA: TGTGCCAGCAGCCCGAGGCCTCCGAACACCGGGGAGCTGTTTTTT.

This CDR3 is CASSVAQGGYEQYF. The CDR3 coding sequence is TGTGCCAGCAGCGTAGCTCAGGGAGGGTACGAGCAGTACTTC. The chain recombines TRBV9 with TRBJ2-7; 7 bases map to TRBD2. The germline gives CDR1 SGDLS, CDR2 YYNGEE. The CDR3 contains 14 residues. V lost 0 bases and J lost 4; bases outside the gene matches: 4.

A single count supports this clone. V and J are TRBV7-9 and TRBJ1-3; TRBD1 aligns across 7 bases. The CDR3 has 16 residues. The trim removed 1 base at V and 0 bases at J, leaving 3 bases unmatched. The germline CDR1 and CDR2 sequences are SEHNR and FQNEAQ (reference sequence). The CDR3: CASSLGGQSSGNTIYF. The DNA for the CDR3 is TGTGCCAGCAGCTTAGGGGGACAGAGCTCTGGAAACACCATATATTTT.

The chain couples TRBV29-1 to TRBJ2-1; weak D call: TRBD2 (6 bases). Germline CDR1 is SQVTM and CDR2 is ANQGSEA. Trimming pared 3 bases from V and 4 bases from J, leaving 10 bases between. The CDR3 consists of 13 residues. The CDR3 protein is CSVDSGGYNEQFF. Here the CDR3 DNA reads TGCAGCGTTGATAGCGGTGGATACAATGAGCAGTTCTTC.

The gene calls are TRBV5-6 and TRBJ1-2; the D gene is possibly TRBD1 (5 bases). The CDR3 consists of 11 residues. The V end lost 4 bases, the J end lost 10 bases, and 11 bases lay between the germline ends. Germline CDR1 reads SGHDT; CDR2 reads YYEEEE. The CDR3 region has the DNA TGTGCCAGCAGCCGGGGCGGGGCCTACACCTTC. Protein sequence: CASSRGGAYTF. Full variable domain (outside the CDR3, taken from reference TRBV5-6 and TRBJ1-2): DAGVTQSPTHLIKTRGQQVTLRCSPKSGHDTVSWYQQALGQGPQFIFQYYEEEERQRGNFPDRFSGHQFPNYSSELNVNALLLGDSALYLCASSRGGAYTFGSGTRLTVV.

Here the CDR3 reads CASSELAGGLNEQFF. CDR3 bases: TGTGCCAGCAGTGAACTCGCGGGAGGGTTGAATGAGCAGTTCTTC. The chain is built from TRBV6-4 and TRBJ2-1; 9 bases align to TRBD2. This CDR3 has 15 residues. From germline, CDR1 is MRHNA and CDR2 SNTAGT. The junction had 7 bases not matched to a gene; V was cut back by 3 bases and J by 7 bases.

This chain uses TRBV4-3 with TRBJ2-7; D is undetermined. The CDR3 covers 13 residues. V lost 3 bases to trimming and J lost 3 bases, with 9 bases between them. CDR1 LGHNA and CDR2 YSLEER come from the germline V gene. Here the CDR3 DNA reads TGCGCCAGCAGCCACGGGTTGCTCTACGAGCAGTACTTC. Its protein product is CASSHGLLYEQYF.

The chain links TRBV6-5 to TRBJ2-7; 7 nucleotides agree with TRBD2. J was trimmed by 1 base and V by 0 bases; bases with no gene match: 6. CDR3 length: 16 amino acids. Germline assignment: CDR1 MNHEY and CDR2 SVGAGI. CDR3 sequence reads: CASSYSWASGSYEQYF. The CDR3 DNA is TGTGCCAGCAGTTACTCGTGGGCTAGCGGTTCCTACGAGCAGTACTTC.

The chain links TRBV19 to TRBJ1-5, with 9 bases matching TRBD1. From germline, CDR1 is LNHDA and CDR2 SQIVND (reference sequence). CDR3 length: 17 amino acids. V dropped 7 bases and J dropped 1; count of bases not matched to a gene: 11. The CDR3 region has the DNA TGTGCCAGTACCCCTTATTGGGACAGGGCGAGCAATCAGCCCCAGCATTTT. Its protein product is CASTPYWDRASNQPQHF.